The present TCR beta chain was sequenced within a study of cytomegalovirus exposure and HLA in healthy donors (dated by TCRdb to 2017 to 2019). About the investigation overall: According to an earlier analysis of 550 to 700 of the donors, 150 million to 200 million T cells yielded 100 million or so unique TCR beta sequences and approximately 300 Gb of sequence data. Class I and class II HLA loci were covered by the typing at four-digit resolution. Rather than drawing on any new phenotypic data, the later analysis identified candidate immune exposures from TCR beta sequences and the way those sequences occurred across donors. The study used immunosequencing to profile the T cell repertoires of approximately 650 subjects and linked those repertoires to cytomegalovirus serostatus. The study aimed to test whether cataloging public T cell receptors could reveal signatures of past pathogen exposure. All discovery cohort repertoires had been generated on a single sequencing platform. On average, 235,054 unique TCR beta nucleotide sequences were sequenced per donor among some 430 genotyped donors of the cohort, with about 19% of those sequences being non-productive. The genetic ancestry cluster associated with self-reported Caucasian donors included around four fifths of the 300 to 450 genotyped donors. Typing coverage differed by locus: A, B, C, DRB1 and DQB1 were typed in roughly 620-630 donors, DQA1 in 522, DPA1 in some 610, and DPB1 in 400 to 490. An earlier analysis of 500 to 750 of the donors applied high-throughput TCR beta sequencing to assess whether each TCR beta V gene segment acted as functional or pseudogenic. Besides the first cohort of roughly 660 subjects, a separate validation cohort made up of 95 to 150 different subjects was used. The study combined high-throughput TCR immunosequencing, statistical association of individual TCRs with disease status, and machine learning to predict cytomegalovirus infection status. An early release covering 500 to 750 HLA-typed donors comprised 250 to 350 gigabases of sequencing data and approximately 80 million unique TCR sequences. Four or five DR-DQ haplotypes were handled as single units for association and clustering because linkage in the cohort was strong. Donor age, sex, ethnicity and CMV serostatus were collected together with the repertoire data. A later genetic analysis used genome-wide SNP genotypes for about 60% of the roughly 700 donors, treating that subset as a discovery cohort. A later analysis re-examined previously published TCR beta repertoires from roughly 650 donors and added high-resolution HLA genotyping to investigate patterns of TCR occurrence.

Findings and caveats that apply to the study as a whole: Correlated functional status among segregating V segments might be attributable to linkage disequilibrium, but an unknown experimental factor could not be ruled out. The study listed approximately 150 TCR beta chains as associated with cytomegalovirus. The earlier analysis of 587 of the donors excluded over 15 rarely observed V segments, including chromosome 9 orphons, because counts were too low. Roughly uniform sequencing depth across donors was assumed in presence/absence analyses, although this assumption may not hold. According to a later analysis, TCR association rates differed among HLA loci, with DRB1 alleles showing the most associated TCRs and HLA-C alleles showing the fewest. It was suggested by the authors that the approach could potentially be generalized to other disease states and immunological phenotypes. Only TCR beta chains were sequenced in this cohort, and the absence of alpha or paired-chain data limited detectable features. The sequencing pipeline was judged likely to have produced a cluster of highly shared sequence variants as a technical artifact. In a later genetic analysis, a missense DCLRE1C variant was associated with V-gene and J-gene trimming of TCR beta chains, and the association was replicated in an independent cohort. A further reported finding was that TCR beta sequences accurately predicted the HLA-A and HLA-B alleles for most subjects in the first cohort. Specific HLA alleles were associated with over 15,000 TCR beta sequences at a false discovery rate of 0.05 in a later analysis. Across donors, most TCR sequences were observed very rarely, whereas some public TCRs were present in many individuals. In a later analysis, HLA-associated TCR beta chains were found to be more clonally expanded and to have lower generation probabilities than equally common non-associated chains. A later genetic analysis reported fewer N-insertions in productive TCRs among donors in an Asian-associated ancestry cluster than the roughly 620-donor mean. In an earlier analysis of approximately 590 of the donors, most TCR beta V segments were observed in productive rearrangements about 87% or about 30% of the time, broadly matching IMGT annotations. The only immune exposure information available for the cohort was CMV serostatus. A later analysis found that most CMV-associated TCR beta chains appeared HLA-restricted, with HLA associations seemingly driven largely by CMV exposure. A few of the identified cytomegalovirus-associated TCR beta chains were confirmed in vitro to be specific for cytomegalovirus antigens. When HLA alleles, especially DR and DQ, strongly co-occurred, TCR associations were difficult to assign to individual alleles. Some IMGT-functional V segments, including TRBV6-2 and TRBV6-3, could not be told apart with the 87-base-pair reads, so those segments were excluded. A later analysis reported that several top co-occurrence clusters appeared linked to parvovirus B19, influenza, CMV and Epstein-Barr virus. Because some donors lacked HLA typing at each locus, the association tests relied only on the typed subset. The classifier was reported to diagnose cytomegalovirus status with high specificity and sensitivity in both the original cohort and the validation cohort.

On this clone: Its antigen remains unidentified. Per-base qualities were not stored, and no clone one base away is much larger.

From its cysteine to its phenylalanine, the CDR3 spans 14 amino acids. Left in the record is the CDR3 DNA by itself, 42 bases read in frame from the first base. V lost 5 bases and J lost 4 bases; the stretch between them is 14 bases long. Based on the germline V gene, the CDR1 and CDR2 sequences are MDHEN and SYDVKM. The cohort comprised hundreds of healthy bone marrow donors. Cohort members were all nominally healthy when sampled, although unrecorded immune exposures were likely present. The donor tested CMV seropositive, placing the donor among the 289 seropositive members of the cohort. A peripheral blood sample was collected from each donor, and TCR beta sequencing was performed on peripheral blood mononuclear cells. Genomic DNA extraction from the blood cell samples was performed with the Qiagen DNeasy Blood Extraction Kit. The library was made by the immunoSEQ multiplex PCR assay. For the multiplex PCR, a mixture combining 60 forward primers for TCR Vbeta segments and 13 reverse primers for TCR Jbeta segments was used. A multiplex PCR assay on genomic DNA amplified the CDR3 region of rearranged TCR beta genes. The Illumina HiSeq System was used to sequence the amplified TCR beta libraries as 87-base-pair reads. Concerning the study's data processing: A later analysis tallied 75 million to 95 million unique TCR beta chains across the 550 to 850 repertoires, and some 10 million of those chains were shared by two or more donors. A nearest-neighbor algorithm error-corrected the raw reads and collapsed the reads into unique sequences, merging closely related sequences to remove PCR and sequencing errors. V, D and J gene segments were assigned by aligning CDR3 sequences to IMGT reference sequences. Each retained sequence needed at least a six-nucleotide match to both a V gene segment and a J gene segment. A rearrangement counted as productive if the CDR3 had no stop codons and remained in frame with V and J, and every other rearrangement counted as non-productive. Following IMGT convention, CDR3 was defined as the stretch from the second conserved V-encoded cysteine up to the conserved J-encoded phenylalanine. In an earlier analysis of 587 of the donors, sequences lacking an unambiguous match to a single V gene segment were excluded. In an earlier analysis of roughly 500 of the donors, V segments were called functional above 56.7% productive rearrangements and were called segregating when the between-donor standard deviation exceeded 5%. A statistical classification framework was built for diagnosing cytomegalovirus status from the catalog of TCR beta chain sequences. A later analysis assigned V and J genes by comparing TCR nucleotide sequences with IMGT/GENE-DB human TR gene sequences. In a later analysis, CDR3 sequences and most-parsimonious VDJ recombination scenarios were assigned using the TCRdist pipeline. In a later analysis, each TCR beta chain was defined by its CDR3 amino acid sequence together with its V-gene family, and reads without a unique V-gene family were excluded. As a way to deal with suspected cross-contamination and a sequencing artifact, a later analysis dropped 640 or so nucleotide sequences that were highly shared and had low generation probability. In a later analysis, a clonal expansion index was calculated for each public chain from normalized within-repertoire ranks of inferred template counts. In a later analysis, generation probabilities were computed using a VDJ recombination model fitted to out-of-frame rearrangements, and the results were checked against IGoR. A later analysis scored TCR-TCR, TCR-HLA and TCR-CMV co-occurrence with hypergeometric tests, applying a repertoire-size bias correction to TCR pairs. To estimate false discovery rates, a later analysis permuted the HLA or CMV assignments 20 times. In a later analysis, co-occurring TCRs were grouped using DBSCAN, and TCRdist sequence similarity was added for clustering within HLA-allele-positive subsets. Repertoires with fewer than 30,000 or more than 120,000 public chains were left out of co-occurrence clustering, as were five repertoires with anomalous nucleotide sharing. The table comes from immuneACCESS by way of TCRdb, which keeps in-frame sequences with V and J called. Part of the clones is missing from these tables; in studies checked, under half for an unresolved V gene and the rest for unknown reasons. The DNA was the basis for D and trimming; V, J and clone size are from that table. Here the sample has 150,000 or so clones; about three quarters occur a single time. The ten most abundant clones make up more than 9% of the sample.

The source material was PBMCs. The rearrangement joined TRBV28 to TRBJ2-5, and possibly TRBD2, on 6 matching bases. The TCR comes from a man younger than 45 in good health and CMV-seropositive. The CDR3 sequence is CASSENGRGETQYF. The nucleotides are TGTGCCAGCAGTGAGAACGGGAGAGGAGAGACCCAGTACTTC.